The source of this T cell receptor (beta chain) is a study of blood T cells in healthy people across ages. The CDR3 runs to 16 residues. Germline V gene data show CDR1 as KGHDR and CDR2 as SFDVKD. The study, taken as a whole, reports: With donor CMV status unknown, expanded clonotype changes were possibly confounded. Aged donors had fewer naive CD4+ cells and lower diversity than long-lived donors.

About this clonotype: Its antigen is not known.

Every sample gave at least 5 micrograms of total RNA when it was extracted. A second PCR, run for roughly 6 to 11 cycles, used a sample-barcoded 5' primer plus a J-beta primer mix. TCRdb re-called the 5' RACE reads with MiXCR, one entry per CDR3 protein. The sample records about 630,000 distinct CDR3 sequences, 20% to 25% being singletons. The gene calls are TRBV24-1 and TRBJ2-5; 10 bases are shared with TRBD2. Judging by the DNA end, TRBJ2-1 fits better; the J call may be wrong. The receptor's source is a man in his sixties or seventies in good health. Sequencing was done on a sample of blood. The CDR3 region is CATSDPNLAGENEQFF. CDR3 in DNA: TGTGCCACCAGTGATCCCAACCTAGCGGGGGAAAATGAGCAGTTCTTC.